This T cell receptor (beta chain) is from a study of human versus mouse CDR3 diversity and MHC coevolution. Study in general: The immunoSEQ assay reportedly detects one in 200,000 T cells. Findings of the study overall: Clonal inequality was lowest in most of the three human donors. On average, humans showed more CDR3 deletions and insertions than mice.

The CDR3 length is 18 residues. Turning to this clone: Its antigen is as yet unknown.

Generated by immunoSEQ multiplex PCR, the TCRdb table keeps only in-frame clones and is missing some. The sample holds fewer than 80,000 clones; 92% are singletons and the top ten take around 0.15%. The V gene is TRBV21-1, the J gene TRBJ2-2; the table's D call, TRBD1, has no DNA check behind it. TRBV21-1 is noted as a pseudogene. The source of this sequence is a person aged 30 to 69 in good health. Material for sequencing was naive CD4+ T cells from blood. Subset: CD45RO-negative CD62L-positive naive CD4 T cells. The DNA for the CDR3 is TGTGCCAGCAGCTTCTTCGGGGGCAGGGGGCCGTACACCGGGGAGCTGTTTTTT. Amino acid sequence: CASSFFGGRGPYTGELFF.